This T cell receptor beta chain was recorded in a study of blood T cell repertoires in COVID-19 (dated by TCRdb to about 2020). At the level of the whole study: The collaborator samples originated in the United States, Italy and Spain and spanned the acute and convalescent phases of COVID-19. The sample metadata nearly always contained a de-identified subject ID, COVID-19 status, age in years and sex. Deeply sampled blood TCRbeta repertoires from subjects exposed to, actively infected with, or recovered from COVID-19 were included in the dataset. The material from the prospective study consisted of cDNA or gDNA derived from T cells, B-cell-depleted T cells, or PBMCs. Samples were obtained from the ongoing ImmuneRACE study (first 160 participants) and from some 1,300 subjects provided by 6 global collaborators. The repertoires were released in a freely available public database intended as a resource for research on the immune response to SARS-CoV-2. Where available, HLA class I and class II types were obtained from metadata supplied by the sample provider rather than from assay-based typing. Study-level results and caveats: Clinical and demographic metadata were provided uncurated, with the amount varying by source and participant.

Concerning this clone: What this receptor recognizes is not known. At one end, the junction sequence differs from germline, possibly due to a read error.

TCRbeta CDR3 regions were amplified from genomic DNA by means of the immunoSEQ Assay, a bias-controlled multiplex PCR. The study's processing was this. The number of nucleated cells in each sample was estimated from the amplification of reference gene primers within the assay. Sequence reads were collapsed and filtered to measure the absolute abundance of every unique TCRbeta CDR3 rearrangement. Productive Simpson clonality was computed per sample as the square root of Simpson's diversity index over productive rearrangements. The clones in this table, taken by TCRdb from immuneACCESS, are in-frame only. Not every clone is retained; where verified, under half of the shortfall comes from an unresolved V gene, and the cause of the rest is unknown. The DNA gave D and trimming, while V, J and clone size come from that table. This sample lists 120,000 or so clones; 80% to 90% were detected once. The ten largest clonotypes hold 28% of the sample.

Sequences SGHDT (CDR1) and YYEEEE (CDR2) are obtained from the germline V gene. From the cysteine through the phenylalanine, the CDR3 covers 13 amino acids. The retained sequence is limited to the CDR3, 39 bases, with the frame set at the first base. The collaborating institutions used their own protocols to collect whole blood in K2EDTA tubes. Collaborator samples were shipped for TCRbeta analysis as frozen whole blood, isolated PBMCs, or DNA extracted from either sample type. This receptor was identified in a man aged 65 to 79 with active or convalescent COVID-19. The sequence is built from TRBV5-6 and TRBJ1-4; TRBD1 agrees with 7 junctional bases. The sequenced sample was peripheral blood. The DNA sequence is given as TGTGCCAGCAGCTTGGGGTCTGGGACAGCTGAAATATTT. Translated, it gives CASSLGSGTAEIF.